The sequence of this T cell receptor (beta chain) was determined in a study of T cell repertoires in cytomegalovirus infection (dated 2019 in TCRdb). In terms of the full investigation: Donor HLA type was relevant to the analysis, as public TCR beta signatures indicated carriage of CMV infection together with the matching HLA type.

CDR1 and CDR2 are read off the germline V gene as MDHEN and SYDVKM. Reading from cysteine to phenylalanine, the CDR3 counts 16 amino acids. The retained sequence is limited to the CDR3, 48 bases, with the frame set at the first base. V gives up 6 bases and J gives up 0 bases, and the segment between their germline ends measures 18 bases. This clonotype was detected ten times or more. No cognate antigen has been identified for it. Per-nucleotide qualities are absent, and no much larger clonotype sits a single base away. Overall study outcomes, separate from this receptor: Cumulative frequency of public TCR beta family members discriminated carriers of CMV infection plus the relevant HLA type in this cohort and an independent roughly 330-donor cohort. The ex vivo response was dominated by HLA-C-restricted CMV-specific TCR beta clonotypes, which also provided the single most frequent clonotype in two of eight donors.

The listed sequencing device is Illumina HiSeq 1500. Using fastp trimming at Q25 and MiXCR clonotype assembly, TCRdb reanalyzed the public sequencing data and kept in-frame beta chains. CDR3 protein sequences are deduplicated, and each keeps its most common genes and DNA. In all, the sample holds fewer than 550,000 distinct CDR3 sequences, and approximately 16% of those were seen once. The top ten hold more than 20% of the sample. The sequencing sample was made of CD8+ T cells from PBMCs. In this chain, TRBV28 is recombined with TRBJ2-7, and possibly TRBD2, on 6 matching bases. The sequence derives from a human donor in good health (CMV status not recorded). Some clones in this sample may be carry-over from other donors' samples. The sequence in DNA is TGTGCCAGCAGAAGGGGACTTACCTATAGCTCCTACGAGCAGTACTTC. The translation is CASRRGLTYSSYEQYF.